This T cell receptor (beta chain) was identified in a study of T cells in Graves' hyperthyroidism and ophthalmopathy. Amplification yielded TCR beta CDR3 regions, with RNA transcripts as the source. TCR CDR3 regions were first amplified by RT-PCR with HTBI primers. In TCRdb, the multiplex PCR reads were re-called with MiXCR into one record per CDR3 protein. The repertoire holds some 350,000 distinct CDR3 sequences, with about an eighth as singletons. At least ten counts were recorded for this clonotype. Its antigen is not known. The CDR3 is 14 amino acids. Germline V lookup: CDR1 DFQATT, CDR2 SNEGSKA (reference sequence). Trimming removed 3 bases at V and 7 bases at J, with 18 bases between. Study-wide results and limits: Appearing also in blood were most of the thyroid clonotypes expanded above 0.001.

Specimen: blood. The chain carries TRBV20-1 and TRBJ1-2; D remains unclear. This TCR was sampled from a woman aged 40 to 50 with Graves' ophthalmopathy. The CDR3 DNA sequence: TGCAGTGCTAGTTCGACGGAGATCTATGGTGGCTACACCTTC. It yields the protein CSASSTEIYGGYTF.